These 24 T cell receptor beta chains share one sample of origin, sequenced in a study of control samples from healthy donors and cancer patients. Only in-frame clones appear in the TCRdb table, and some are missing; sequencing was by immunoSEQ multiplex PCR. The sample lists around 130,000 clones; about nine tenths were seen once. Input material: PBMCs. The receptors here all came from a man aged 50-59 years with head and neck cancer.

This clone showed up just once. This chain connects TRBV11-2 to TRBJ2-1; D remains ambiguous. V was pared by 5 bases and J by 0 bases, with 11 bases between. The CDR3 is 15 residues long. Germline assignment: CDR1 SGHAT and CDR2 FQNNGV. In DNA, the CDR3 is TGTGCCAGCAGCCAAGACCAATACTCCTACAATGAGCAGTTCTTC. Its protein product is CASSQDQYSYNEQFF.

The sample holds one count of this clone. The J gene is TRBJ2-1, the V gene TRBV29-1; 10 bases map to TRBD1. With V trimmed by 6 bases and J by 6 bases, 5 bases remained unmatched. The CDR3 has 13 residues. CDR1 is SQVTM, CDR2 ANQGSEA, per germline. CDR3 sequence: CSVDRGPFNEQFF. The CDR3 DNA is TGCAGCGTCGACAGGGGGCCCTTCAATGAGCAGTTCTTC.

The rearrangement uses TRBV7-8 and TRBJ2-1; D perhaps matches TRBD1 (6 bases). V was clipped by 0 bases and J by 6 bases, with 9 bases between them. CDR1 and CDR2 (germline): SGHVS, FQNEAQ. The CDR3 is made up of 14 amino acids. CDR3 nucleotide sequence: TGTGCCAGCAGCTTAGCCTCAGGGGTCAATGAGCAGTTCTTC. This encodes CASSLASGVNEQFF.

V and J are TRBV5-1 and TRBJ1-2; D is undetermined. This CDR3 is built from 13 residues. Trimming shortened V by 3 bases and J by 6 bases, and 12 bases separated the two germline ends. Germline CDR1 is SGHRS and CDR2 is YFSETQ. CDR3 DNA: TGCGCCAGCAGCTCCGCCGGGCGGGATGGCTACACCTTC. Translating it yields CASSSAGRDGYTF.

The chain couples TRBV9 to TRBJ1-1, with 7 nucleotides matching TRBD1. V shed 4 bases, J shed 3 bases, and the junction held 9 bases outside the gene matches. This CDR3 is 15 amino acids long. The germline V gene encodes CDR1 SGDLS and CDR2 YYNGEE. The CDR3 sequence is CASSPTGQWDTEAFF. The CDR3 DNA is TGTGCCAGCAGCCCGACGGGACAGTGGGACACTGAAGCTTTCTTT.

The V call is TRBV29-1, the J call TRBJ1-2, with unresolved D. Germline CDR1 SQVTM, CDR2 ANQGSEA. This CDR3 spans 11 amino acids. V was trimmed by 4 bases and J by 4 bases, leaving 7 bases between them. CDR3 region: CSVVGSYGYTF. In nucleotides, the CDR3 is TGCAGCGTTGTAGGCAGCTATGGCTACACCTTC.

The chain uses TRBV10-1 and TRBJ1-4; TRBD1 aligns across 7 bases. The CDR3 covers 14 residues. CDR1 is WNHNN and CDR2 is SYGVQD in the germline V gene (reference sequence). With V trimmed by 4 bases and J by 6 bases, 5 bases remained unmatched. CDR3 amino acids: CASSAGTVHEKLFF. CDR3 sequence (DNA): TGCGCCAGCAGTGCCGGGACAGTGCATGAAAAACTGTTTTTT.

V is TRBV27 and J is TRBJ1-2, with D perhaps matching TRBD1 (6 bases). The CDR3 is 16 amino acids. With 4 bases removed from V and 7 bases from J, the gap between germline ends came to 22 bases. The germline V gene encodes CDR1 MNHEY and CDR2 SMNVEV (reference sequence). The CDR3 DNA reads TGTGCCAGCAGTTCCGGACCGGTACAGGGTGCAAGTGGCTACACCTTC. Protein product: CASSSGPVQGASGYTF.

Only one count was recorded for this clone. This chain joins TRBV7-9 and TRBJ1-5; a weak D match, TRBD1 (5 bases). Trimming cost V 3 bases and J 3 bases, with 12 bases left between them. The length of the CDR3 is 15 residues. The germline V gene encodes CDR1 SEHNR and CDR2 FQNEAQ (reference sequence). Here the CDR3 DNA reads TGTGCCAGCAGCTTGGGGGACGCGTACAATCAGCCCCAGCATTTT. As protein: CASSLGDAYNQPQHF.

This clone was found a few times. This sequence joins TRBV9 and TRBJ1-1; D unclear. The CDR3 length is 15 residues. The germline V gene has CDR1 SGDLS and CDR2 YYNGEE. V was pared by 0 bases and J by 0 bases, with 9 bases between. CDR3 protein: CASSVGSMVNTEAFF. DNA of the CDR3: TGTGCCAGCAGCGTAGGAAGCATGGTGAACACTGAAGCTTTCTTT.

This clone came up once. The chain links TRBV6-4 to TRBJ1-3; no firm D call. The CDR3 is 11 amino acids. Germline lookup yields CDR1 MRHNA and CDR2 SNTAGT. Trimming cost V 3 bases and J 4 bases, with 1 base left between them. The chain's CDR3 is CASSEGNTIYF. CDR3 in DNA: TGTGCCAGCAGTGAAGGAAACACCATATATTTT.

The chain carries TRBV10-2 and TRBJ1-2, with 9 bases aligning to TRBD1. The CDR3 extends over 16 amino acids. V shed 6 bases and J 8 bases; nucleotides not matched to a gene: 16. Germline values: CDR1 WSHSY, CDR2 SAAADI. DNA of the CDR3: TGCGCCAGCAGCCCCACCGCCGGGACAGGGCTGGGGGGCTACACCTTC. Protein product: CASSPTAGTGLGGYTF.

This chain uses TRBV2 with TRBJ2-7; D possibly corresponds to TRBD2 (7 bases). The CDR3 is 22 amino acids. Germline CDR1 is SNHLY and CDR2 is FYNNEI. V was clipped by 8 bases and J by 0 bases, with 38 bases between them. In DNA, the CDR3 is TGTGCCAGCCTCCTATCAATATCCTATGGCGGGAGTATTGGGGGCGACTCCTACGAGCAGTACTTC. This translates into CASLLSISYGGSIGGDSYEQYF.

The sample holds a few counts of this clone. J is TRBJ2-7 and V is TRBV7-9; D might be TRBD1 (5 bases). V was trimmed by 7 bases and J by 0 bases, leaving 13 bases between them. The CDR3 is 14 residues long. Germline V CDR1 and CDR2: SEHNR, FQNEAQ (reference sequence). In DNA, the CDR3 is TGTGCCAGCACCCCTCCACAGGCCTCCTACGAGCAGTACTTC. Translated, it gives CASTPPQASYEQYF.

The chain employs TRBV9 and TRBJ2-3; 11 bases are shared with TRBD2. The junction had 8 bases not matched to a gene; V was cut back by 5 bases and J by 6 bases. The CDR3 has 15 amino acids. Germline loops: CDR1 SGDLS, CDR2 YYNGEE. DNA for the CDR3: TGTGCCAGCAGTTCTCTGGGACTAGCGGACGATACGCAGTATTTT. Translating gives CASSSLGLADDTQYF.

J is TRBJ2-1 and V is TRBV20-1, with a possible D match to TRBD1 (6 bases). CDR3 length equals 14 residues. The V end lost 3 bases, the J end lost 10 bases, and 19 bases lay between the germline ends. CDR1 and CDR2 from the germline V gene are DFQATT and SNEGSKA (reference sequence). In nucleotides, the CDR3 is TGCAGTGCTAGTCCCTTCACAGGGTCTGGGGAGCAGTTCTTC. Its translation is CSASPFTGSGEQFF.

In its sample, this clone was seen many times. V usage is TRBV4-2 and J usage is TRBJ2-5; D call uncertain. The V end was cut by 0 bases, the J end by 5 bases, with 7 bases between. CDR1 LGHNA and CDR2 YNFKEQ come from the germline V gene. The CDR3 covers 13 residues. CDR3: CASSQDRWETQYF. CDR3 in DNA: TGTGCCAGCAGCCAAGATCGGTGGGAGACCCAGTACTTC.

Comments on this clone: Other DNA sequences in the sample encode the same CDR3. The chain carries TRBV2 and TRBJ1-5; D ambiguous. Between the trimmed V and J ends, which lost 7 bases and 3 bases, there was a span of 10 bases. The germline gives CDR1 SNHLY, CDR2 FYNNEI. The CDR3 runs to 13 residues. CDR3 loop: CASTGDSNQPQHF. CDR3 DNA: TGTGCCAGCACCGGAGATTCCAATCAGCCCCAGCATTTT.

The chain combines TRBV15 with TRBJ1-1; possibly TRBD1 for D (5 bases). V was clipped by 4 bases and J by 8 bases, with 17 bases between them. From germline, CDR1 is LNHNV and CDR2 YYDKDF (reference sequence). CDR3 length: 14 residues. The CDR3 DNA sequence: TGTGCCACCAGCACCGTATTTCAGGGCTCCGAAGCTTTCTTT. This gives the protein CATSTVFQGSEAFF.

The gene calls are TRBV18 and TRBJ2-7; 7 nucleotides align to TRBD2. Germline-derived CDR1 and CDR2 are KGHSH and LQKENI. The J segment lost 7 bases and the V segment lost 1 base, leaving 13 bases of the junction unmatched. The CDR3 is made up of 16 amino acids. Here the CDR3 reads CASSPQSRGTPEEQYF. As DNA, the CDR3 is TGTGCCAGCTCACCACAGTCGCGGGGGACCCCTGAGGAGCAGTACTTC.

The chain recombines TRBV6-5 with TRBJ2-7; 7 nucleotides agree with TRBD1. Germline values: CDR1 MNHEY, CDR2 SVGAGI. The CDR3 extends over 15 amino acids. V was clipped by 2 bases and J by 6 bases; unmatched bases: 10. CDR3 residues: CASSYAGQASREQYF. The DNA of the CDR3 is TGTGCCAGCAGTTACGCCGGACAGGCTTCTCGCGAGCAGTACTTC.

The chain couples TRBV3-1 (or the pseudogene TRBV3-2) to TRBJ2-7, with D perhaps matching TRBD1 or TRBD2 (5 bases each). Trimming shortened V by 1 base and J by 2 bases, and 12 bases separated the two germline ends. CDR1 is LGHDT, CDR2 YNNKEL, per germline (reference sequence). There are 15 residues in the CDR3. CDR3: CASSQGAGSTYEQYF. The CDR3 DNA sequence: TGTGCCAGCAGCCAAGGGGCAGGGAGCACCTACGAGCAGTACTTC.

In DNA form, the CDR3 reads TGCGCCAGCAGCCAAGAAAGAAGGGGACAGGGGGTAACAGATACGCAGTATTTT. This codes for CASSQERRGQGVTDTQYF. The chain employs TRBV4-1 and TRBJ2-3; 11 bases are shared with TRBD1. Germline-derived CDR1 and CDR2 are MGHRA and YSYEKL. The CDR3 consists of 18 residues. The V and J ends lost 0 bases and 3 bases, in that order; junction bases with no gene match: 8.

The chain uses TRBV7-6 and TRBJ2-5; D might be TRBD2 (5 bases). Germline loops: CDR1 SGHVS, CDR2 FNYEAQ. Trimming shortened V by 2 bases and J by 4 bases, and 14 bases separated the two germline ends. The CDR3 contains 15 residues. The CDR3, as DNA: TGTGCCAGCAGCTTATCGCCCGGCGGGCGAGAGACCCAGTACTTC. This encodes CASSLSPGGRETQYF.